This TCR beta chain was sequenced during a study of monozygotic twins with inflammatory bowel disease. General study findings and limits: Fewer clonotypes were shared with others by IBD patients than by healthy twins, especially with disease activity. Differing T cell subtypes remained indistinguishable.

Reanalyzing the 5' RACE reads, TCRdb keeps one entry per CDR3 protein, without DNA. There are about 210,000 distinct CDR3 sequences in the sample, with 1.5% to 2% held by the top ten. About this clonotype itself: The antigen remains unidentified.

This clonotype originated in a human donor with ulcerative colitis or Crohn's disease, or a healthy co-twin of an affected twin (not recorded which). Material for sequencing was blood.

The CDR3 protein is CASSQYTRDRVRSYNSPLHF. The chain recombines TRBV7-8 with TRBJ1-6; without DNA, the TCRdb call of TRBD1 cannot be checked. Germline V gives CDR1 SGHVS, CDR2 FQNEAQ. This CDR3 contains 20 residues. Full variable domain (rest looked up from reference TRBV7-8 and TRBJ1-6): GAGVSQSPRYKVAKRGQDVALRCDPISGHVSLFWYQQALGQGPEFLTYFQNEAQLDKSGLPSDRFFAERPEGSVSTLKIQRTQQEDSAVYLCASSQYTRDRVRSYNSPLHFGNGTRLTVT.